Below, 10 T cell receptor beta chains from the same sample are listed, as sequenced in a study of CD8 T cells in ankylosing spondylitis. TCRdb ran MiXCR on the 5' RACE reads and lists one entry per CDR3 protein. The sample has fewer than 750,000 distinct CDR3 sequences; 15% to 20% are singletons. Study-level results: Several highly homologous variants made up a TCR beta motif that seemed to typify ankylosing spondylitis blood.

Their antigen targets remain unknown. The sample comprised blood, either unsorted or a sorted T cell fraction (not recorded which). These receptors were collected from a male donor with ankylosing spondylitis.

This clonotype appeared a few times. The V gene is TRBV12-3 or TRBV12-4, the J gene TRBJ1-4; 9 positions agree with TRBD1. After removal of 7 bases from V and 7 bases from J, the junction contained 4 bases not matched to a gene. The CDR3 contains 13 residues. CDR3 DNA: TGTGCCAGCACATGGACAGGGGCTGAAAAACTGTTTTTT. Translating it yields CASTWTGAEKLFF.

The chain uses TRBV5-1 and TRBJ2-2; tentatively, D is TRBD2 (6 bases). This CDR3 comprises 14 residues. Trimming shortened V by 4 bases and J by 5 bases, and 12 bases separated the two germline ends. Germline-derived CDR1 and CDR2 are SGHRS and YFSETQ. CDR3 DNA sequence: TGCGCCAGCAGCGGAACCGGGACTACCGGGGAGCTGTTTTTT. Protein product: CASSGTGTTGELFF.

This clonotype occurred many times. The chain has TRBV12-3 or TRBV12-4 and TRBJ2-4; 10 bases map to TRBD2. With 6 bases clipped from V and 6 bases from J, the junction kept 5 bases outside the gene matches. This CDR3 is 14 amino acids long. The CDR3 sequence is CASSSSGSGNIQYF. In DNA form, the CDR3 reads TGTGCCAGCAGCTCTAGCGGGAGTGGAAACATTCAGTACTTC.

This sequence joins TRBV20-1 and TRBJ2-1; D uncertain. Germline-derived CDR1 and CDR2 are DFQATT and SNEGSKA (reference sequence). Trimming removed 3 bases from V and 7 bases from J, with 13 bases in between. The CDR3 totals 13 residues. CDR3 DNA sequence: TGCAGTGCTAGGGACCCGCCTTGGAATGAGCAGTTCTTC. Translating gives CSARDPPWNEQFF.

This clonotype was counted only a few times. V usage is TRBV5-1 and J usage is TRBJ1-4; no definite D call. This CDR3 has 14 residues. V was shortened by 4 bases and J by 4 bases, with 11 bases between the two germline ends. Germline CDR1 and CDR2: SGHRS and YFSETQ. CDR3 in DNA: TGCGCCAGCAGCGACGGGAACCTTAATGAAAAACTGTTTTTT. Its translation is CASSDGNLNEKLFF.

The J gene is TRBJ2-2, the V gene TRBV7-6; D unresolved. The CDR3 consists of 14 residues. Germline V gene lookup returns CDR1 SGHVS and CDR2 FNYEAQ. Trimming took 1 base from V and 7 from J, leaving 10 bases between them. CDR3 region: CASSLGGSGGELFF. In nucleotides, the CDR3 is TGTGCCAGCAGCTTAGGGGGAAGTGGCGGGGAGCTGTTTTTT.

The V and J genes are TRBV12-3 or TRBV12-4 and TRBJ2-1; 12 bases map to TRBD2. The CDR3 is made up of 16 amino acids. Trimming cost V 3 bases and J 7 bases; bases outside gene matches: 7. CDR3 coding DNA: TGTGCCAGCAGTTTTCTGGGTCTAGCGGGAGGGAATGAGCAGTTCTTC. Encoded protein: CASSFLGLAGGNEQFF.

V is TRBV2 and J is TRBJ1-5; D possibly corresponds to TRBD1 (5 bases). From germline, CDR1 is SNHLY and CDR2 FYNNEI. Trimming removed 6 bases at V and 9 bases at J, with 9 bases between. This CDR3 spans 11 amino acids. The CDR3 spells CASRSGLPQHF. DNA for the CDR3: TGTGCCAGCAGGTCAGGGCTGCCCCAGCATTTT.

This clonotype has only a few counts. This sequence joins TRBV20-1 and TRBJ1-1; TRBD1 matches 10 bases. The junction had 6 bases not matched to a gene; V was cut back by 8 bases and J by 0 bases. The CDR3 is 14 residues long. Germline lookup yields CDR1 DFQATT and CDR2 SNEGSKA (reference sequence). The CDR3, as DNA: TGCAGTCCAAGGACAGGGGGGATGAACACTGAAGCTTTCTTT. Protein sequence: CSPRTGGMNTEAFF.

This clonotype was observed a handful of times. The chain carries TRBV10-3 and TRBJ2-1, with TRBD2 matching over 14 bases. The CDR3 totals 14 residues. V lost 10 bases to trimming and J lost 8 bases; unmatched junction nucleotides: 7. Germline CDR1 ENHRY, CDR2 SYGVKD. The CDR3, as DNA: TGTGCCACCCAAGGACTAGCGGGAGGTGATGAGCAGTTCTTC. Amino acid sequence: CATQGLAGGDEQFF.